This paragraph covers one T cell receptor (beta chain) sequence. As yet, its antigen is unknown. The data belong to a study of identifying expanded T cells in peripheral blood. Study-level points and caveats: Technical replicates showed roughly 1.2 changed clones; approximately 2 weeks 15 to 20; four weeks 19.

Generated by immunoSEQ multiplex PCR, the TCRdb table keeps only in-frame clones and is missing some. The table records roughly 92,000 clones, 88% of them present only once. No infections or other immune events were documented during collection. The CDR3 totals 17 residues. Trimming at V came to 2 bases and at J to 2 bases, leaving 7 bases not matched to a gene. Germline CDR1 MNHNS, CDR2 SASEGT. The sample taken for sequencing was blood. The TCR was taken from a person aged 18-70 years in good health. The V gene is TRBV6-1, the J gene TRBJ1-5, with 9 bases identical to TRBD1. The CDR3 loop is CASSENTGGFGNQPQHF. The CDR3 DNA is TGTGCCAGCAGTGAAAACACAGGGGGCTTTGGCAATCAGCCCCAGCATTTT.